The present TCR beta chain was sequenced within a study of regulatory T cells in long-lasting Graves disease. Overall study findings and caveats: Whereas new patients shared roughly 910 public clonotypes, persistent patients shared more, at about 2,500.

The sample's time point: newly diagnosed GD, antithyroid drugs for less than 3 months. RNA isolated from PBMCs was used to make the TCR library. Construction of TCR beta libraries relied on iRepertoire HTBI primers and on Arm-PCR targeting CDR3 regions. Each CDR3 protein is one row after TCRdb ran MiXCR on the multiplex PCR reads. The sample holds 400,000 to 500,000 distinct CDR3 sequences, approximately 14% seen once. A word on this clonotype: Antigen specificity is unknown.

Another study also made use of these data, one on T cells in Graves' hyperthyroidism and ophthalmopathy. This second report adds: Criteria for exclusion of patients were uncontrolled infection, other autoimmune disease, pregnancy or lactation.

This sequence was found in a woman between 50 and 59 years old with Graves disease. Sequencing was performed on peripheral blood mononuclear cells (PBMCs), taken at new diagnosis, from a patient treated with antithyroid drugs.

CDR3 sequence (DNA): TGTGCCAGCAGTTTTAGAGGTTCGGATGAGCAGTTCTTC. Its translation is CASSFRGSDEQFF. The chain uses TRBV12-3 or TRBV12-4 and TRBJ2-1; D is ambiguous. Trimming removed 3 bases from V and 8 bases from J, with 11 bases in between. The CDR3 totals 13 residues.